This TCR beta chain was identified during a study of blood T cell repertoires in COVID-19. In the study overall: Collection of acute and convalescent COVID-19 samples took place in the United States, Italy and Spain. In each case, the material was cDNA or gDNA derived from T cells, B-cell-depleted T cells, or PBMCs.

This CDR3 is 14 amino acids long. The V gene's germline CDR1 is MNHEY and CDR2 SMNVEV (reference sequence). J lost 4 bases, V lost 6 bases, and 5 bases had no gene match. How the authors handled the data: Estimation of nucleated cell counts was performed using reference gene primer amplification. Assay used: immunoSEQ multiplex PCR; TCRdb lists only in-frame clones, some missing. That table gives V, J and clone size, and the DNA gave D and trimming. This sample carries fewer than 70,000 clones, 80% to 85% of them seen once, and the ten largest clones take 7.5% to 9%. V and J are TRBV27 and TRBJ2-7; 11 positions match TRBD1. The sequence derives from a man between 45 and 60 years old with active COVID-19. Material: peripheral blood. The chain's CDR3 is CASRLRDRGYEQYF. The CDR3 coding sequence is TGTGCCAGCAGGCTCCGGGACAGGGGGTACGAGCAGTACTTC.